This is a list of T cell receptor beta chains from one sample in a study of shared clonotypes between healthy human individuals. Libraries were prepared by immunoSEQ multiplex PCR; TCRdb keeps only in-frame clonotypes and omits some of them. In the table there are about 490,000 clones, around 79% of which are singletons. The sample was PBMCs. The receptor source for this set is a woman aged 40 to 50 in good health. Some clones in this sample may be carry-over from other donors' samples. The CDR3 runs from the conserved cysteine through the conserved F or W. The order of the fields is V gene, J gene, CDR3 protein.

>TRBV6-1|TRBJ2-7
CASSSGLAGAYEQYF
>TRBV29-1|TRBJ1-4
CSVPGTGSEKLFF
>TRBV7-9|TRBJ2-3
CASSLYGPGEDTQYF
>TRBV25-1|TRBJ1-1
CASCRGTEAFF
>TRBV5-1|TRBJ2-7
CASSLDLAGGYEQYF
>TRBV30|TRBJ1-1
CAWRGTWVTEAFF
>TRBV5-8|TRBJ1-1
CASSKRGGSNTEAFF
>TRBV6-4|TRBJ2-1
CASSPTASGSYNEQFF
>TRBV7-2|TRBJ1-1
CASSSRSGGRGNTEAFF
>TRBV18|TRBJ2-7
CASSPRQGASYEQYF
>TRBV7-3|TRBJ2-1
CASSFTSLAGGRNEQFF
>TRBV29-1|TRBJ2-3
CSVEEWGTDTQYF
>TRBV6-1|TRBJ2-7
CASSASSGGFEQYF
>TRBV6-5|TRBJ1-3
CASSAGSAGNTIYF
>TRBV11-2|TRBJ2-7
CASSPSVRSYEQYF
>TRBV28|TRBJ1-5
CASSRRTGRQPQHF
>TRBV27|TRBJ2-5
CASSPIRGRRETQYF
>TRBV4-1|TRBJ2-5
CASSQVAGAGETQYF
>TRBV18|TRBJ2-2
CASSPATGLSTGELFF
>TRBV9|TRBJ1-5
CASSVAGVDGEPQHF
>TRBV2|-
CASMDRGLEQYF
>TRBV28|TRBJ2-7
CASSLAGATYEQYF
>TRBV4-1|TRBJ2-3
CASSQEAGSIVYTQYF
>TRBV6-1|TRBJ2-2
CASSTTGVFGGELFF
>TRBV7-3|TRBJ2-3
CASSLREVVDTQYF
>TRBV6-1|TRBJ2-3
CASRERQTRTDTQYF
>TRBV7-9|TRBJ2-5
CASSRGGETQYF
>TRBV5-4|TRBJ2-3
CASSLEREPYTDTQYF
>TRBV28|TRBJ2-7
CASSLAGTYEQYF
>TRBV15|TRBJ1-1
CATSRDHRRAFF
>TRBV12-5|TRBJ2-3
CASVQGSYTDTQYF
>TRBV18|TRBJ2-1
CASSPMTSRSSYNEQFF
>TRBV30|TRBJ2-7
CAWSVRTSGKPYEQYF
>TRBV4-3|TRBJ2-7
CASSPRAGTTPPEQYF
>TRBV15|TRBJ2-3
CATSRGGGTQYF
>TRBV6-6|TRBJ2-7
CASSYSTGFYEQYF
>TRBV7-2|TRBJ2-3
CASSFYRPSTDTQYF
>TRBV11-2|TRBJ1-4
CASSLERGEKLFF
>TRBV28|TRBJ2-7
CASGGAQNYYEQYF
>TRBV28|TRBJ2-3
CASRLAGGSTDTQYF
>TRBV5-5|TRBJ2-2
CASSTLDSLAGELFF
>TRBV29-1|TRBJ2-1
CSVSTGYNEQFF
>TRBV12-5|TRBJ1-2
CASGLVLLGGVSYGYTF
>TRBV19|TRBJ1-4
CASSTGQGTQNEKLFF
>TRBV19|TRBJ2-7
CASSIRLARTYEQYF
>TRBV7-6|TRBJ1-2
CASSFDPNSYGYTF